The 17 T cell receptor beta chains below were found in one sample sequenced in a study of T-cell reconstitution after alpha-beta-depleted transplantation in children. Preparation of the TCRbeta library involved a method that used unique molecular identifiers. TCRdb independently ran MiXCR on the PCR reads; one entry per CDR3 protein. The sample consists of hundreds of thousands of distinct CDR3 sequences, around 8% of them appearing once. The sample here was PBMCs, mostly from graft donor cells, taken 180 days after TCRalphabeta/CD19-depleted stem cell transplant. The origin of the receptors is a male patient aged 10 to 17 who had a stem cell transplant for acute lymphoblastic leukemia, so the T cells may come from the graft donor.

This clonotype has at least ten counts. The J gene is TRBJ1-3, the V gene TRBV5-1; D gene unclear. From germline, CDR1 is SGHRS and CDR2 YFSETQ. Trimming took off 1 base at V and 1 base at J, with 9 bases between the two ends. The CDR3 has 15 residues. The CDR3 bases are TGCGCCAGCAGCTTGAACAGCTTATCTGGAAACACCATATATTTT. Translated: CASSLNSLSGNTIYF.

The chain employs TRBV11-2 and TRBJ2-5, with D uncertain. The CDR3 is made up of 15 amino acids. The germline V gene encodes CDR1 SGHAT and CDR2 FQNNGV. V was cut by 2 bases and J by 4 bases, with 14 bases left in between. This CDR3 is CASSLSGDKGETQYF. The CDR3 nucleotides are TGTGCCAGCAGCTTAAGTGGGGATAAGGGAGAGACCCAGTACTTC. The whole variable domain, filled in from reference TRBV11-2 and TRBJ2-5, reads EAGVAQSPRYKIIEKRQSVAFWCNPISGHATLYWYQQILGQGPKLLIQFQNNGVVDDSQLPKDRFSAERLKGVDSTLKIQPAKLEDSAVYLCASSLSGDKGETQYFGPGTRLLVL.

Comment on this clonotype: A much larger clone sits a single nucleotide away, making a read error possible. The CDR3 DNA reads TGTGGCAGCAGTCCCAGGGTAATGAGCTATGGCTACACCTTC. Translated, it gives CGSSPRVMSYGYTF. The chain is built from TRBV12-3 or TRBV12-4 and TRBJ1-2; possible D gene TRBD1, 5 bases. The CDR3 sequence is 14 residues long.

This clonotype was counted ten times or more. The CDR3 protein is CASSLTQDNEQFF. The CDR3 coding sequence is TGTGCCAGCAGCCTTACACAGGACAATGAGCAGTTCTTC. The chain couples TRBV3-1 to TRBJ2-1, with D tentatively TRBD1 (5 bases). CDR3 length equals 13 residues. Germline CDR1 reads LGHDT; CDR2 reads YNNKEL (reference sequence). Trimming removed 4 bases at V and 5 bases at J, with 9 bases between.

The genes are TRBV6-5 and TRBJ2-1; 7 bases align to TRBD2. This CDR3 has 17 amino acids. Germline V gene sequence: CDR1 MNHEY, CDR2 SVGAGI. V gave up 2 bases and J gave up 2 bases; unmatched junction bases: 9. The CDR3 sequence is CASSYGTGGPAYNEQFF. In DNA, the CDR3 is TGTGCCAGCAGTTACGGGACGGGGGGTCCCGCCTACAATGAGCAGTTCTTC.

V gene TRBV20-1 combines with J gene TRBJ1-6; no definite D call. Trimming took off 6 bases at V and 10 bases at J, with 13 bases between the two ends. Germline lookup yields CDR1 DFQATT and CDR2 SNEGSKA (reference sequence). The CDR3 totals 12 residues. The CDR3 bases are TGCAGTGCCGTGGGCCCTCTCTCACCCCTCCACTTT. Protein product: CSAVGPLSPLHF.

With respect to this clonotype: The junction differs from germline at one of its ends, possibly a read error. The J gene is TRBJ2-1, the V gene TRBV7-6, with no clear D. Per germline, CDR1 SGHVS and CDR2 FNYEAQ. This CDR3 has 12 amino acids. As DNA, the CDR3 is TGTGCCAGCAGCCCGGCCTACAATGACCAGTTCTTC. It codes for CASSPAYNDQFF.

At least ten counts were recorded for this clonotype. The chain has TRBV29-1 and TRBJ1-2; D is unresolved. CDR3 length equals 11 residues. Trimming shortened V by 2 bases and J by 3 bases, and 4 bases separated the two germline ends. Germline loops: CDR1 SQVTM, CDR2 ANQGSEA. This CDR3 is CSVEQHYGYTF. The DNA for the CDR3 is TGCAGCGTTGAACAGCACTATGGCTACACCTTC.

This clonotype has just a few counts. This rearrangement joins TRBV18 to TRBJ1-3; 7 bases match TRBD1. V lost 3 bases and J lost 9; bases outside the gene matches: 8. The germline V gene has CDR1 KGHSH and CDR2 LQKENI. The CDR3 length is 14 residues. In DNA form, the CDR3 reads TGTGCCAGCTCACCGGGCCTGAACAGGGGCACCATATATTTT. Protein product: CASSPGLNRGTIYF. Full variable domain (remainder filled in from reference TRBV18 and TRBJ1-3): NAGVMQNPRHLVRRRGQEARLRCSPMKGHSHVYWYRQLPEEGLKFMVYLQKENIIDESGMPKERFSAEFPKEGPSILRIQQVVRGDSAAYFCASSPGLNRGTIYFGEGSWLTVV.

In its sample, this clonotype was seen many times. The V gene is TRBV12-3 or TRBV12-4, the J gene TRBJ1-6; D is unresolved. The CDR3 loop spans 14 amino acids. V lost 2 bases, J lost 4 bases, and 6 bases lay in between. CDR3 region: CASSLMDYNSPLHF. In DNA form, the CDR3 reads TGTGCCAGCAGTTTAATGGATTATAATTCACCCCTCCACTTT.

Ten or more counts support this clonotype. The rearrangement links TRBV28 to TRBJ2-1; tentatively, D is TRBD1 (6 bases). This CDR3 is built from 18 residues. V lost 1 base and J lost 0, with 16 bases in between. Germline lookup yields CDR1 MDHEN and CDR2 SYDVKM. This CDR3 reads CASSLFPHRVSSYNEQFF. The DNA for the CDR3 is TGTGCCAGCAGTTTATTCCCCCACAGGGTTAGCTCCTACAATGAGCAGTTCTTC. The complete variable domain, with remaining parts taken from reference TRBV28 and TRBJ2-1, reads DVKVTQSSRYLVKRTGEKVFLECVQDMDHENMFWYRQDPGLGLRLIYFSYDVKMKEKGDIPEGYSVSREKKERFSLILESASTNQTSMYLCASSLFPHRVSSYNEQFFGPGTRLTVL.

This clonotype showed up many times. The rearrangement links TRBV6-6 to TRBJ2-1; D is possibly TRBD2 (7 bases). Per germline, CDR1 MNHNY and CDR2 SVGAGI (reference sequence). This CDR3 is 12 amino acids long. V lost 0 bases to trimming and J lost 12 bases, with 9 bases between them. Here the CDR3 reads CASSYSGGAQFF. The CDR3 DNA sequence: TGTGCCAGCAGTTACTCGGGGGGGGCGCAGTTCTTC.

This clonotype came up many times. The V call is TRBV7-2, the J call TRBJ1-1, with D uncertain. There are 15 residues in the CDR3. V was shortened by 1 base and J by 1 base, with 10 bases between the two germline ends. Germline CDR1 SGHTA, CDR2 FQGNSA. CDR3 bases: TGTGCCAGCAGCTTAGGGACGGCAGCGAACACTGAAGCTTTCTTT. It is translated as CASSLGTAANTEAFF. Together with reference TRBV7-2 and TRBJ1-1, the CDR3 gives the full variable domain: GAGVSQSPSNKVTEKGKDVELRCDPISGHTALYWYRQSLGQGLEFLIYFQGNSAPDKSGLPSDRFSAERTGGSVSTLTIQRTQQEDSAVYLCASSLGTAANTEAFFGQGTRLTVV.

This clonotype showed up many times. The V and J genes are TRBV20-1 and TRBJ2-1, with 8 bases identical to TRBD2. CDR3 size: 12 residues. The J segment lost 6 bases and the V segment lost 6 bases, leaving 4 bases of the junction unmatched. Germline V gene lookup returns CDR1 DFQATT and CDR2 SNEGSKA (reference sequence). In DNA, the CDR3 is TGCAGTGCCCCGGGGGGGCTCAATGAGCAGTTCTTC. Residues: CSAPGGLNEQFF.

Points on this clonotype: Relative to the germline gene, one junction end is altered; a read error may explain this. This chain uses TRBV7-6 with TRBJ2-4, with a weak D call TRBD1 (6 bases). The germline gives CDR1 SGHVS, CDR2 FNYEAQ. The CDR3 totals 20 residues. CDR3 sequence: CASNLVGAGERAGAKNIQYF. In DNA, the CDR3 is TGTGCCAGCAACTTAGTGGGGGCAGGGGAGCGTGCCGGAGCCAAAAACATTCAGTACTTC. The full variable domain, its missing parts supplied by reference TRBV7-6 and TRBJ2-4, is GAGVSQSPRYKVTKRGQDVALRCDPISGHVSLYWYRQALGQGPEFLTYFNYEAQQDKSGLPNDRFSAERPEGSISTLTIQRTEQRDSAMYRCASNLVGAGERAGAKNIQYFGAGTRLSVL.

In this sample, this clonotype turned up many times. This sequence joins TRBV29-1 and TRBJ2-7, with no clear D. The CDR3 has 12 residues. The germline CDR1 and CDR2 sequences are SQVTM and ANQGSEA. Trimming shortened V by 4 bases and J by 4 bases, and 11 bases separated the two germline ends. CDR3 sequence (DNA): TGCAGCGTTGTTGGTTTGGGATACGAGCAGTACTTC. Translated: CSVVGLGYEQYF.

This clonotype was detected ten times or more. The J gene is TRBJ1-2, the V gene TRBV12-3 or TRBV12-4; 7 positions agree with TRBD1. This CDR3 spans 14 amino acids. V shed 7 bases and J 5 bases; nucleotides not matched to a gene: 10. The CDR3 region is CASTSGQDSYGYTF. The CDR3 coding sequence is TGTGCCAGCACCTCCGGACAGGATTCTTATGGCTACACCTTC.